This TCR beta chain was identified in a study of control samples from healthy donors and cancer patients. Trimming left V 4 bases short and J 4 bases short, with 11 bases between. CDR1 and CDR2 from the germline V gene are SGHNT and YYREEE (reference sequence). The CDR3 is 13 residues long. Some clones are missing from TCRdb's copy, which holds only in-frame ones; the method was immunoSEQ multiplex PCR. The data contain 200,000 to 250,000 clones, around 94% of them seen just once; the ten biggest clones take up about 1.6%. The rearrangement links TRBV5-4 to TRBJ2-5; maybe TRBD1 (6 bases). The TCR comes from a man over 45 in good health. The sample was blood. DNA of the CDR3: TGTGCCAGCAGCGGGCCAGGGGTAGAGACCCAGTACTTC. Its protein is CASSGPGVETQYF.